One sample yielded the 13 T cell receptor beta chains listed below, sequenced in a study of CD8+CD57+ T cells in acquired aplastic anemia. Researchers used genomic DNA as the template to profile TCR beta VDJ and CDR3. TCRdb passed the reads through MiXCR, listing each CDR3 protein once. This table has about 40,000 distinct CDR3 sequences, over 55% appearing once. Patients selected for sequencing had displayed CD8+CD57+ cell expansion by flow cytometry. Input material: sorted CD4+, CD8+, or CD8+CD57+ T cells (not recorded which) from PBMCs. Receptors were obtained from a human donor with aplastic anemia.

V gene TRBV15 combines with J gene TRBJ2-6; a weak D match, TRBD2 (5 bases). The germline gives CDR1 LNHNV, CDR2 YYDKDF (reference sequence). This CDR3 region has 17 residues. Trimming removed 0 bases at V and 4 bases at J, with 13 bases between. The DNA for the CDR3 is TGTGCCACCAGCAGAGATAGGGAGCTATCAGGGGCCAACGTCCTGACTTTC. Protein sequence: CATSRDRELSGANVLTF.

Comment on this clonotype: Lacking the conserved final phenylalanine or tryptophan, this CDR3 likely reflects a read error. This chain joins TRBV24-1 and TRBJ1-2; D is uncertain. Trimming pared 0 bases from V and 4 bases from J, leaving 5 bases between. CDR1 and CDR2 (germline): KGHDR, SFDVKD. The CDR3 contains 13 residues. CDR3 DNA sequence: TGTGCCACCAGTGATTTGAACAGCTATGGCTACACCCTC. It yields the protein CATSDLNSYGYTL.

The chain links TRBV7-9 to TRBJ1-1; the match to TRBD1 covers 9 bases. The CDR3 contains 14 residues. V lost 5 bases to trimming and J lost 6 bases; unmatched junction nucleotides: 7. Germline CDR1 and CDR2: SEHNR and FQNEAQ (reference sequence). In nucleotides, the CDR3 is TGTGCCAGCAGCCCCGGGACAGGGAAATCTGAAGCTTTCTTT. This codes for CASSPGTGKSEAFF. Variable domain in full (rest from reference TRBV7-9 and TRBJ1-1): DTGVSQNPRHKITKRGQNVTFRCDPISEHNRLYWYRQTLGQGPEFLTYFQNEAQLEKSRLLSDRFSAERPKGSFSTLEIQRTEQGDSAMYLCASSPGTGKSEAFFGQGTRLTVV.

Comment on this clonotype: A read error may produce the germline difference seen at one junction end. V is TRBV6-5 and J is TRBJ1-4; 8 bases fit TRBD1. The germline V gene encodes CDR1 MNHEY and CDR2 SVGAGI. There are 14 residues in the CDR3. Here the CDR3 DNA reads TGTGCCAGCAGTTTGACAGGGGCGGGTGAAGAACTGTTTTTT. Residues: CASSLTGAGEELFF.

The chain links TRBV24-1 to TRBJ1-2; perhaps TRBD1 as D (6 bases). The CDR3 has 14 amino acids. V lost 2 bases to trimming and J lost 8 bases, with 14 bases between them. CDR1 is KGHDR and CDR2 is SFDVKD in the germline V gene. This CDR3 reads CATSDSGTRTGYTF. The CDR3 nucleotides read TGTGCCACCAGTGATTCAGGGACAAGGACAGGCTACACCTTC.

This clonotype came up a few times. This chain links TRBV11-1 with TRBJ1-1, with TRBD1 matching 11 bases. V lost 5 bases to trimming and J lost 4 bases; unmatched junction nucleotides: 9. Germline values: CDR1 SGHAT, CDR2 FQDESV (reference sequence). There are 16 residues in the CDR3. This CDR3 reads CASSTGTGGGSTEAFF. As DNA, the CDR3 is TGTGCCAGCAGCACCGGGACAGGGGGGGGGAGCACTGAAGCTTTCTTT.

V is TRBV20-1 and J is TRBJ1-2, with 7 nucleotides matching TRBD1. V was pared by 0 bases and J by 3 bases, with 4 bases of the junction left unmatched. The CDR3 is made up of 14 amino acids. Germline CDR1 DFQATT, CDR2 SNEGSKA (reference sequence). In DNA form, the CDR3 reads TGCAGTGCTAGAGAAGCAGGGGGGCACTATGGCTACACCTTC. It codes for CSAREAGGHYGYTF.

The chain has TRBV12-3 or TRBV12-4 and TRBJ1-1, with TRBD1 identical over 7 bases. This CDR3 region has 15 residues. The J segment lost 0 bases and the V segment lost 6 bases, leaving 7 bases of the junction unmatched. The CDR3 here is CASSPTGVMNTEAFF. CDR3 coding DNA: TGTGCCAGCAGCCCAACAGGGGTCATGAACACTGAAGCTTTCTTT.

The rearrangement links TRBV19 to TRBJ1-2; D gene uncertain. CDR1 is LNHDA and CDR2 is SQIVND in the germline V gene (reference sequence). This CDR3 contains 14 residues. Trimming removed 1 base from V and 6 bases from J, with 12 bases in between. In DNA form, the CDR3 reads TGTGCCAGTAGTATAGCCCCGGGAACCAATGGCTACACCTTC. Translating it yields CASSIAPGTNGYTF.

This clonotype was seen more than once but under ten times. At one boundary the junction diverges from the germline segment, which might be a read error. The CDR3 reads CSARDLASERAGVPYERYF. CDR3 coding DNA: TGCAGTGCTAGAGATCTGGCATCAGAAAGGGCAGGAGTTCCCTACGAGCGGTACTTC. The chain joins TRBV20-1 to TRBJ2-7; the D is unclear. This CDR3 is 19 amino acids long. Germline values: CDR1 DFQATT, CDR2 SNEGSKA (reference sequence).

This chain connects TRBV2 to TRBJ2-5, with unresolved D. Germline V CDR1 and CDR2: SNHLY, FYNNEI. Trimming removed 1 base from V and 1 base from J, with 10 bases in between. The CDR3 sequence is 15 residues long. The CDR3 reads CASSEGKGSQETQYF. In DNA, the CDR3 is TGTGCCAGCAGTGAAGGAAAGGGTAGCCAAGAGACCCAGTACTTC.

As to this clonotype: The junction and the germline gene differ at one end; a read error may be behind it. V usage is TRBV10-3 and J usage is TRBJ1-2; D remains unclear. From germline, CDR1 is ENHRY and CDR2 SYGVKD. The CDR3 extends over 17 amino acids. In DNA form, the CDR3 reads TGTGCCATCGGTGAGTCCTTCCCAGGCGAAGGTAACTATGGCTACACCTTC. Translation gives CAIGESFPGEGNYGYTF.

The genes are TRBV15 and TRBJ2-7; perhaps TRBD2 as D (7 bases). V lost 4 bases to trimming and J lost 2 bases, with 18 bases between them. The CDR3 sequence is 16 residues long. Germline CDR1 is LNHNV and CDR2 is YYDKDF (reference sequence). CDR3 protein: CATSTGGGGSTYEQYF. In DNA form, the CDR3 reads TGTGCCACCAGCACCGGGGGCGGGGGCTCCACCTACGAGCAGTACTTC.